This T cell receptor beta chain was obtained from a study of blood T cells in healthy people across ages. Study-level findings and limits: Compared with aged donors, long-lived donors showed fewer expanded clones, suggesting selection.

Caucasian, healthy and from Russia, the donors were aged between about 6 and 90. Each sample yielded at least 7 million isolated PBMCs. A minimum of 6 micrograms of total RNA was extracted per sample. Primers used in a second PCR of roughly 6 to 11 cycles were a sample-barcoded 5' primer and a J-beta primer mix. TCRdb redid the calling of the 5' RACE reads with MiXCR, one entry per CDR3 protein. Of 1.2 million to 1.5 million distinct CDR3 sequences detected, approximately 60% appear once; the ten largest clones hold roughly 6.3%. In regard to this clonotype: As yet, its antigen is unknown.

The sequencing sample was made of blood. The clonotype comes from a man between 18 and 29 years old in good health.

The CDR3 here is CASSLGASSAAYEQYF. The CDR3 nucleotides read TGTGCCAGCAGCTTAGGGGCCAGCTCGGCGGCCTACGAGCAGTACTTC. The rearrangement uses TRBV11-2 and TRBJ2-5, with D uncertain. The J call is doubtful: the DNA matches TRBJ2-7 better. Germline assignment: CDR1 SGHAT and CDR2 FQNNGV. The CDR3 loop spans 16 amino acids.